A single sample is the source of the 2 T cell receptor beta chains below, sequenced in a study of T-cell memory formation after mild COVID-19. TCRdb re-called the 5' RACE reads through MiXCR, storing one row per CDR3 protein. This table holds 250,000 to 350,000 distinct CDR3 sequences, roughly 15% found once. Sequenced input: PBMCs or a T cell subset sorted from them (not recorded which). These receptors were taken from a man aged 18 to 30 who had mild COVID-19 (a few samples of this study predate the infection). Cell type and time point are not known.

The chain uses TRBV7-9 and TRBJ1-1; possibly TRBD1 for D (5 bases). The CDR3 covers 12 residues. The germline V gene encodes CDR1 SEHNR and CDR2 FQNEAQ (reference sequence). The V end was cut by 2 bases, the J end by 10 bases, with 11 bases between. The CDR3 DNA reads TGTGCCAGCAGCTTAAGGGACCAGAGAGCTTTCTTT. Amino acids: CASSLRDQRAFF.

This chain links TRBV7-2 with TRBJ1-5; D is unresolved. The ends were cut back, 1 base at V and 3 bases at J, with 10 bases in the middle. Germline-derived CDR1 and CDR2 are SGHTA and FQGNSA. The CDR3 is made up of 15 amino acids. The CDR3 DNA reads TGTGCCAGCAGCTTAGAGTGGCCACTCAATCAGCCCCAGCATTTT. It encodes CASSLEWPLNQPQHF.